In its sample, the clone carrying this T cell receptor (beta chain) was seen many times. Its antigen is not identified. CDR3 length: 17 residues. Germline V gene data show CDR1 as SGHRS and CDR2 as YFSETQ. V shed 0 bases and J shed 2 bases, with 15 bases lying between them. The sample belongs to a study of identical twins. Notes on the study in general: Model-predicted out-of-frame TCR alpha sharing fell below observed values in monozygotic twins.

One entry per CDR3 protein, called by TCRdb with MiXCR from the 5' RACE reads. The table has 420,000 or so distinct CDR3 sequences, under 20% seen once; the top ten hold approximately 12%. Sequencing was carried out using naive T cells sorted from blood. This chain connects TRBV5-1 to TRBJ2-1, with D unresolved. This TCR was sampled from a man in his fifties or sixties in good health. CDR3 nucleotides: TGCGCCAGCAGCTTGGGGGCCTTGGGGTCGGCCTACAATGAGCAGTTCTTC. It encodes CASSLGALGSAYNEQFF.